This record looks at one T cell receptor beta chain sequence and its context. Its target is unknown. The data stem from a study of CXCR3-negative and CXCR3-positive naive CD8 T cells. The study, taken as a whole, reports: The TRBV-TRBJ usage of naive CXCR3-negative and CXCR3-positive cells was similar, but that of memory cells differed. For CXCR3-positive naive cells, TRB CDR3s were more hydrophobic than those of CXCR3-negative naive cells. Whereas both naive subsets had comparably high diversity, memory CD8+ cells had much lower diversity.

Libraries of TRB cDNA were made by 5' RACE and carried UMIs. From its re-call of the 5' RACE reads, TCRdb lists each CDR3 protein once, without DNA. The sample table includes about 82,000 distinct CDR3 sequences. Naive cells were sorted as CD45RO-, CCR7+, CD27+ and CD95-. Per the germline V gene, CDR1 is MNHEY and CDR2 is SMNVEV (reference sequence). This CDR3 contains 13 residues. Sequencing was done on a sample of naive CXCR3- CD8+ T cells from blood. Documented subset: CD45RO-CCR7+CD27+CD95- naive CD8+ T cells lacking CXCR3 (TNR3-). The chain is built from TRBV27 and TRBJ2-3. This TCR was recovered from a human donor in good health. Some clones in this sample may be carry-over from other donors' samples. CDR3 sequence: CASSLQVADTQYF.